The 29 T cell receptor beta chains below all came from one sample that was sequenced in a study of blood T cell repertoires in COVID-19. Sequenced by immunoSEQ multiplex PCR; TCRdb stores in-frame clones only, minus some. The sample has roughly 130,000 clones; under 95% are singletons. Sequencing input: peripheral blood. The receptors were gathered from a man aged 55 to 70 with COVID-19, enrolled during active disease.

The chain couples TRBV19 to TRBJ2-1; 9 positions agree with TRBD2. Germline CDR1 LNHDA, CDR2 SQIVND (reference sequence). J lost 9 bases, V lost 6 bases, and 12 bases had no gene match. This CDR3 has 15 amino acids. The CDR3 region is CASSPAGREGGEQFF. CDR3 nucleotide sequence: TGTGCCAGTAGCCCGGCTGGGCGGGAGGGAGGTGAGCAGTTCTTC.

This chain connects TRBV14 to TRBJ1-1, with D uncertain. The V end lost 2 bases, the J end lost 0 bases, and 4 bases lay between the germline ends. The CDR3 contains 13 residues. From germline, CDR1 is SGHDN and CDR2 FVKESK. Written as DNA, the CDR3 is TGTGCCAGCAGCCAAACACTGAACACTGAAGCTTTCTTT. Amino acid sequence: CASSQTLNTEAFF.

This chain connects TRBV6-1 to TRBJ2-5; D call uncertain. V was cut by 0 bases and J by 5 bases, with 7 bases left in between. Germline loops: CDR1 MNHNS, CDR2 SASEGT. The CDR3 spans 13 residues. The CDR3, as DNA: TGTGCCAGCAGTGAAGCGGCCAGGGAGACCCAGTACTTC. Encoded protein: CASSEAARETQYF.

The table lists this clone with a few counts. This CDR3 reads CASSQDRQELFF. CDR3 DNA sequence: TGCGCCAGCAGCCAAGATCGACAGGAGCTGTTTTTT. The genes are TRBV4-3 and TRBJ2-2; D is ambiguous. V was pared by 0 bases and J by 10 bases, with 6 bases between. From germline, CDR1 is LGHNA and CDR2 YSLEER. The CDR3 covers 12 residues.

V and J are TRBV5-6 and TRBJ1-2; D gene uncertain. Per germline, CDR1 SGHDT and CDR2 YYEEEE. This CDR3 comprises 13 residues. The V end lost 5 bases, the J end lost 5 bases, and 13 bases lay between the germline ends. CDR3 in DNA: TGTGCCAGCAGAGGAGTAACTGAGTATGGCTACACCTTC. This encodes CASRGVTEYGYTF.

The sample holds a few counts of this clone. This rearrangement joins TRBV5-1 to TRBJ2-2; D may be TRBD1 (6 bases). This CDR3 has 13 residues. Trimming shortened V by 8 bases and J by 4 bases, and 12 bases separated the two germline ends. Germline V gene sequence: CDR1 SGHRS, CDR2 YFSETQ. Here the CDR3 DNA reads TGCGCCAGTGGGGGCAGTTTCACCGGGGAGCTGTTTTTT. This encodes CASGGSFTGELFF.

This rearrangement joins TRBV12-3 or TRBV12-4 to TRBJ1-4; TRBD1 matches 9 bases. The J segment lost 8 bases and the V segment lost 6 bases, leaving 4 bases of the junction unmatched. The CDR3 length is 13 residues. The CDR3 spells CASRTGTGEKLFF. DNA of the CDR3: TGTGCCAGCAGGACCGGGACAGGGGAAAAACTGTTTTTT.

The chain combines TRBV24-1 with TRBJ2-7; TRBD2 agrees at 11 bases. Per germline, CDR1 KGHDR and CDR2 SFDVKD. Trimming at V came to 2 bases and at J to 2 bases, leaving 7 bases not matched to a gene. This CDR3 is 17 amino acids long. The CDR3 spells CATSDSSLAGGAYEQYF. The CDR3 bases are TGTGCCACCAGTGATTCTAGCCTAGCGGGAGGTGCCTACGAGCAGTACTTC.

This rearrangement joins TRBV6-2 or TRBV6-3 to TRBJ2-1; 8 bases line up with TRBD2. V gave up 1 base and J gave up 0 bases; unmatched junction bases: 5. Germline V gene data show CDR1 as MNHEY and CDR2 as SVGEGT. This CDR3 has 17 amino acids. In DNA, the CDR3 is TGTGCCAGCAGTTACTGGATTAGCGGGGCCTCCTACAATGAGCAGTTCTTC. Residues: CASSYWISGASYNEQFF.

The chain links TRBV9 to TRBJ2-5, with TRBD2 matching 9 bases. CDR1 SGDLS and CDR2 YYNGEE come from the germline V gene. V lost 2 bases and J lost 2; bases outside the gene matches: 1. The CDR3 is made up of 14 amino acids. CDR3 region: CASSVLAGQETQYF. The CDR3, as DNA: TGTGCCAGCAGCGTGCTAGCGGGACAAGAGACCCAGTACTTC.

The J gene is TRBJ2-6, the V gene TRBV11-3; 8 bases match TRBD1. With 5 bases clipped from V and 0 bases from J, the junction kept 6 bases outside the gene matches. This CDR3 contains 17 residues. Germline CDR1 and CDR2: SGHNT and YENEEA. The CDR3 here is CASSPRDRSSGANVLTF. The CDR3 DNA reads TGTGCCAGCAGCCCTCGGGACAGGAGCTCTGGGGCCAACGTCCTGACTTTC. Full variable domain (rest looked up from reference TRBV11-3 and TRBJ2-6): EAGVVQSPRYKIIEKKQPVAFWCNPISGHNTLYWYLQNLGQGPELLIRYENEEAVDDSQLPKDRFSAERLKGVDSTLKIQPAELGDSAVYLCASSPRDRSSGANVLTFGAGSRLTVL.

V and J are TRBV13 and TRBJ2-3; 7 bases match TRBD2. Trimming cost V 5 bases and J 2 bases; bases outside gene matches: 10. The germline CDR1 and CDR2 sequences are PRHDT and FYEKMQ (reference sequence). This CDR3 comprises 16 residues. CDR3 loop: CASSLPASGYTDTQYF. The CDR3 coding sequence is TGTGCCAGCAGCCTCCCGGCTAGCGGATACACAGATACGCAGTATTTT.

The chain carries TRBV24-1 and TRBJ1-5; the D gene is possibly TRBD1 (5 bases). This CDR3 is built from 13 residues. The germline V and J ends were trimmed by 7 bases and 2 bases, with 8 bases remaining between them. Germline CDR1 is KGHDR and CDR2 is SFDVKD. CDR3 sequence (DNA): TGTGCCACCAGCAGGGATGGCAATCAGCCCCAGCATTTT. It yields the protein CATSRDGNQPQHF.

The chain is built from TRBV4-2 and TRBJ2-7; TRBD1 matches at 7 bases. Germline assignment: CDR1 LGHNA and CDR2 YNFKEQ. The CDR3 is made up of 15 amino acids. With 0 bases clipped from V and 2 bases from J, the junction kept 4 bases outside the gene matches. DNA of the CDR3: TGTGCCAGCAGCCAAGAGAGACAGGGTCCCTACGAGCAGTACTTC. Amino acid sequence: CASSQERQGPYEQYF.

The chain uses TRBV5-5 and TRBJ2-7; unclear D gene. CDR1 is SGHKS, CDR2 YYEKEE, per germline (reference sequence). V lost 0 bases to trimming and J lost 0 bases, with 7 bases between them. There are 14 residues in the CDR3. CDR3 loop: CASSLGHLSYEQYF. CDR3 DNA sequence: TGTGCCAGCAGCTTGGGACACCTCTCCTACGAGCAGTACTTC.

The chain uses TRBV11-2 and TRBJ2-7; unclear D gene. V lost 2 bases to trimming and J lost 7 bases, with 6 bases between them. The germline CDR1 and CDR2 sequences are SGHAT and FQNNGV. The CDR3 is 11 amino acids. The CDR3 loop reads CASSLLGEQYF. The CDR3 DNA follows: TGTGCCAGCAGCTTACTCGGGGAGCAGTACTTC.

The chain recombines TRBV7-2 with TRBJ2-1; D ambiguous. V lost 3 bases and J lost 4, with 4 bases in between. The germline V gene encodes CDR1 SGHTA and CDR2 FQGNSA. The CDR3 length is 12 residues. In nucleotides, the CDR3 is TGTGCCAGCAGCTTGAGGTACAATGAGCAGTTCTTC. It is translated as CASSLRYNEQFF.

The chain carries TRBV29-1 and TRBJ2-7; possible D gene TRBD2, 6 bases. The germline CDR1 and CDR2 sequences are SQVTM and ANQGSEA. Trimming took off 3 bases at V and 6 bases at J, with 15 bases between the two ends. There are 13 residues in the CDR3. This chain's CDR3 is CSVEAARGTEQYF. CDR3 bases: TGCAGCGTTGAGGCGGCCCGCGGGACCGAGCAGTACTTC.

This clone was observed once. For the CDR3, the DNA is TGTGCCAGCAGCTTAGGACAGGGGGCGTACGAGCAGTACTTC. It specifies CASSLGQGAYEQYF. This rearrangement joins TRBV11-3 to TRBJ2-7, with 10 bases aligning to TRBD1. The V segment lost 1 base and the J segment 4 bases; nucleotides outside the gene matches: 1. The CDR3 sequence is 14 residues long. Germline CDR1 SGHNT, CDR2 YENEEA.

The rearrangement joins TRBV6-5 to TRBJ1-4; TRBD1 aligns across 9 bases. The germline V gene encodes CDR1 MNHEY and CDR2 SVGAGI. The CDR3 length is 11 residues. The V gene end was trimmed by 6 bases and the J gene end by 15 bases; junction bases not matched to a gene: 5. The CDR3 nucleotides are TGTGCCAGCAGGGGGACAGGGCAGTTGTTTTTT. This gives the protein CASRGTGQLFF.

A single count supports this clone. The chain combines TRBV27 with TRBJ2-7; no clear D gene. V was clipped by 0 bases and J by 4 bases, with 7 bases between them. The CDR3 has 13 amino acids. CDR1 and CDR2 (germline): MNHEY, SMNVEV (reference sequence). The CDR3 DNA reads TGTGCCAGCAGTTTATCGGAGAGTTACGAGCAGTACTTC. Translating it yields CASSLSESYEQYF.

The chain carries TRBV24-1 and TRBJ1-2, with a weak D call TRBD1 (6 bases). The germline gives CDR1 KGHDR, CDR2 SFDVKD. This CDR3 spans 13 amino acids. V dropped 4 bases and J dropped 6 bases, with 11 bases sitting between them. The DNA of the CDR3 is TGTGCCACCAGTGACCAACAGGGAGATGGCTACACCTTC. It yields the protein CATSDQQGDGYTF.

In this sample, this clone turned up once. This chain connects TRBV30 to TRBJ2-1; no definite D call. Trimming took off 4 bases at V and 2 bases at J, with 9 bases between the two ends. Germline values: CDR1 GTSNPN, CDR2 SVGIG (reference sequence). This CDR3 has 13 amino acids. CDR3 nucleotide sequence: TGTGCCTGGACGTTACAGCCCTACAATGAGCAGTTCTTC. Protein: CAWTLQPYNEQFF.

This chain links TRBV5-1 with TRBJ1-1; D is possibly TRBD1 (6 bases). Germline V gives CDR1 SGHRS, CDR2 YFSETQ. The V gene lost 5 bases and the J gene lost 0 bases, with 8 bases spanning the gap. The CDR3 is made up of 13 amino acids. For the CDR3, the DNA is TGCGCCAGCAGGTACAGGGTGAACACTGAAGCTTTCTTT. Amino acid sequence: CASRYRVNTEAFF.

The gene calls are TRBV19 and TRBJ1-1; 7 bases agree with TRBD1. V lost 5 bases and J lost 4; bases outside the gene matches: 10. CDR1 and CDR2 (germline): LNHDA, SQIVND (reference sequence). CDR3 size: 15 residues. CDR3 nucleotides: TGTGCCAGTAGTGGAACGACAGGGCTCGGCACTGAAGCTTTCTTT. Its translation: CASSGTTGLGTEAFF.

The rearrangement joins TRBV29-1 to TRBJ2-3; 9 nucleotides line up with TRBD2. The CDR3 has 13 amino acids. Germline loops: CDR1 SQVTM, CDR2 ANQGSEA. J gave up 5 bases and V 2 bases, and 2 bases lay outside the gene matches. For the CDR3, the DNA is TGCAGCGTTGAAAGAGCGGGAGGAGATACGCAGTATTTT. It specifies CSVERAGGDTQYF.

This clone has a single count. The rearrangement links TRBV24-1 to TRBJ2-1; 14 bases are shared with TRBD2. The CDR3 consists of 17 residues. Germline V gene data show CDR1 as KGHDR and CDR2 as SFDVKD. The ends lost 3 bases at V and 8 bases at J; junction bases unmatched: 8. The CDR3 bases are TGTGCCACCAGTGATACCGGGACTAGCGGGAGAGAGGATGAGCAGTTCTTC. It encodes CATSDTGTSGREDEQFF.

V gene TRBV29-1 combines with J gene TRBJ2-7, with D possibly matching TRBD2 (6 bases). With 4 bases removed from V and 0 bases from J, the gap between germline ends came to 7 bases. The length of the CDR3 is 12 residues. In germline, CDR1 is SQVTM, CDR2 ANQGSEA. CDR3 protein: CSVGEDSYEQYF. The DNA for the CDR3 is TGCAGCGTTGGGGAGGACTCCTACGAGCAGTACTTC.

The chain recombines TRBV30 with TRBJ2-1, with a weak D call TRBD2 (6 bases). The CDR3 runs 13 residues. CDR1 is GTSNPN and CDR2 is SVGIG in the germline V gene (reference sequence). Trimming shortened V by 4 bases and J by 4 bases, and 11 bases separated the two germline ends. CDR3: CAWIQRVYNEQFF. CDR3 sequence (DNA): TGTGCCTGGATCCAGCGGGTGTACAATGAGCAGTTCTTC. Full variable domain (rest looked up from reference TRBV30 and TRBJ2-1): SQTIHQWPATLVQPVGSPLSLECTVEGTSNPNLYWYRQAAGRGLQLLFYSVGIGQISSEVPQNLSASRPQDRQFILSSKKLLLSDSGFYLCAWIQRVYNEQFFGPGTRLTVL.